Below, 18 T cell receptor beta chains from the same sample are listed, as sequenced in a study of OX40 agonist ivuxolimab in advanced cancers. Libraries were made using the immunoSEQ multiplex PCR assay. The table comes from immuneACCESS by way of TCRdb, which keeps in-frame sequences with V and J called. Part of the clones is missing from these tables; in studies checked, under half for an unresolved V gene and the rest for unknown reasons. The sample includes tens of thousands of clones, with approximately 83% observed a single time. The ten biggest clones cover roughly 13% of the sample. The sequencing here drew on CD4+ or CD8+ T cells sorted from blood, taken in a trial of the OX40 agonist ivuxolimab. All receptors derive from an adult with an advanced solid tumor such as melanoma, head and neck, liver or kidney cancer.

This clone was seen only a few times. V is TRBV5-4 and J is TRBJ2-7; a possible D gene is TRBD1 (6 bases). Trimming pared 4 bases from V and 2 bases from J, leaving 16 bases between. The CDR3 consists of 15 residues. The germline V gene encodes CDR1 SGHNT and CDR2 YYREEE (reference sequence). CDR3 in DNA: TGTGCCAGCAGCGTGGACAGAACATCTACCTACGAGCAGTACTTC. Its protein product is CASSVDRTSTYEQYF. Complete variable domain (other parts from reference TRBV5-4 and TRBJ2-7): ETGVTQSPTHLIKTRGQQVTLRCSSQSGHNTVSWYQQALGQGPQFIFQYYREEENGRGNFPPRFSGLQFPNYSSELNVNALELDDSALYLCASSVDRTSTYEQYFGPGTRLTVT.

V usage is TRBV10-1 and J usage is TRBJ2-1; 7 nucleotides align to TRBD2. Germline CDR1 WNHNN, CDR2 SYGVQD (reference sequence). Losses at the gene ends were 3 bases for V and 3 bases for J; bases not matched to a gene: 11. The CDR3 is 17 residues long. Written as DNA, the CDR3 is TGCGCCAGCAGTGATCCTTTTCGCCCGGGAGGCTACAATGAGCAGTTCTTC. It is translated as CASSDPFRPGGYNEQFF.

The V gene is TRBV19, the J gene TRBJ2-7; 8 bases are a match to TRBD1. Trimming cost V 5 bases and J 3 bases; bases outside gene matches: 15. This CDR3 spans 17 amino acids. Germline V lookup: CDR1 LNHDA, CDR2 SQIVND (reference sequence). This CDR3 is CASSPQGRTGSSYEQYF. Here the CDR3 DNA reads TGTGCCAGTAGTCCCCAGGGTCGGACAGGGTCCAGCTACGAGCAGTACTTC. The complete variable domain, with remaining parts taken from reference TRBV19 and TRBJ2-7, reads DGGITQSPKYLFRKEGQNVTLSCEQNLNHDAMYWYRQDPGQGLRLIYYSQIVNDFQKGDIAEGYSVSREKKESFPLTVTSAQKNPTAFYLCASSPQGRTGSSYEQYFGPGTRLTVT.

The J gene is TRBJ2-3, the V gene TRBV9, with TRBD2 matching over 9 bases. Germline V CDR1 and CDR2: SGDLS, YYNGEE. The CDR3 totals 16 residues. Trimming cost V 4 bases and J 5 bases; bases outside gene matches: 11. CDR3 residues: CASSPTRGGRLDTQYF. CDR3 bases: TGTGCCAGCAGCCCTACGCGGGGGGGGCGTCTAGATACGCAGTATTTT.

The chain couples TRBV19 to TRBJ1-2; TRBD1 is a possible D gene (5 bases). Germline V gives CDR1 LNHDA, CDR2 SQIVND (reference sequence). The V and J ends lost 2 bases and 9 bases respectively, with 16 bases between them. The CDR3 runs to 14 residues. This CDR3 reads CASSISAQDKRYTF. CDR3 nucleotide sequence: TGTGCCAGTAGTATATCGGCTCAGGACAAGCGCTACACCTTC.

The chain uses TRBV30 and TRBJ1-5; no firm D call. The CDR3 has 12 residues. In germline, CDR1 is GTSNPN, CDR2 SVGIG (reference sequence). V shed 5 bases and J shed 9 bases, with 14 bases lying between them. The CDR3 spells CAWGVTAGPQHF. Written as DNA, the CDR3 is TGTGCCTGGGGGGTAACCGCAGGGCCCCAGCATTTT.

The chain couples TRBV5-1 to TRBJ2-3; possibly TRBD2 for D (5 bases). The CDR3 covers 16 residues. Trimming took off 4 bases at V and 0 bases at J, with 15 bases between the two ends. Per the germline V gene, CDR1 is SGHRS and CDR2 is YFSETQ. The CDR3 DNA follows: TGCGCCAGCAGCCCGGGGTACTCCGTTAGCACAGATACGCAGTATTTT. Encoded protein: CASSPGYSVSTDTQYF.

The chain employs TRBV28 and TRBJ2-1, with D possibly called TRBD1 or TRBD2 (6 bases each). This CDR3 has 15 residues. Trimming cost V 3 bases and J 0 bases, with 9 bases left between them. Germline assignment: CDR1 MDHEN and CDR2 SYDVKM. The CDR3 sequence is CASSFGGSSYNEQFF. The CDR3 DNA follows: TGTGCCAGCAGTTTCGGGGGCAGCTCCTACAATGAGCAGTTCTTC.

The genes are TRBV19 and TRBJ2-3; D is uncertain. V lost 0 bases, J lost 3 bases, and 10 bases lay in between. This CDR3 has 15 residues. Germline V CDR1 and CDR2: LNHDA, SQIVND (reference sequence). CDR3 bases: TGTGCCAGTAGTATAGATTACCGGCCGACAGATACGCAGTATTTT. Protein sequence: CASSIDYRPTDTQYF. The variable domain in full, with the rest retrieved from reference TRBV19 and TRBJ2-3, is DGGITQSPKYLFRKEGQNVTLSCEQNLNHDAMYWYRQDPGQGLRLIYYSQIVNDFQKGDIAEGYSVSREKKESFPLTVTSAQKNPTAFYLCASSIDYRPTDTQYFGPGTRLTVL.

The chain employs TRBV11-3 and TRBJ2-5; 11 nucleotides align to TRBD2. The CDR3 is made up of 14 amino acids. V gave up 5 bases and J gave up 1 base; unmatched junction bases: 0. In germline, CDR1 is SGHNT, CDR2 YENEEA. DNA for the CDR3: TGTGCCAGCAGCACTAGCGGGGGCCAAGAGACCCAGTACTTC. Translated, it gives CASSTSGGQETQYF.

Only one count was recorded for this clone. The V and J genes are TRBV25-1 and TRBJ1-1; D is perhaps TRBD1 (6 bases). Germline lookup yields CDR1 MGHDK and CDR2 SYGVNS. V was clipped by 1 base and J by 4 bases, with 13 bases between them. The CDR3 is 15 residues long. The CDR3 protein is CASSEWSGVTTEAFF. For the CDR3, the DNA is TGTGCCAGCAGTGAATGGTCAGGGGTGACCACTGAAGCTTTCTTT.

The chain combines TRBV2 with TRBJ1-2, with 9 bases that match TRBD1. From germline, CDR1 is SNHLY and CDR2 FYNNEI. The CDR3 length is 15 residues. Unmatched junction bases numbered 13, after V lost 6 bases and J lost 8 bases. CDR3 region: CASRSGVGTGNGYTF. In nucleotides, the CDR3 is TGTGCCAGCAGGTCTGGTGTTGGGACAGGGAACGGCTACACCTTC.

Concerning this clone itself: The identical CDR3 is also encoded by other nucleotide sequences in the sample. The V call is TRBV6-5, the J call TRBJ2-1; TRBD2 might be the D (5 bases). Germline-derived CDR1 and CDR2 are MNHEY and SVGAGI. Trimming removed 9 bases at V and 8 bases at J, with 20 bases between. The CDR3 spans 14 residues. CDR3 in amino acids: CASSKAARRDEQFF. The CDR3, as DNA: TGTGCCAGTAGCAAAGCGGCCCGTCGGGATGAGCAGTTCTTC.

The chain recombines TRBV19 with TRBJ2-7, with D unclear. CDR1 and CDR2 (germline): LNHDA, SQIVND (reference sequence). CDR3 length: 13 residues. Trimming left V 7 bases short and J 7 bases short, with 17 bases between. The CDR3 region has the DNA TGTGCCAGTAACGGCGCGGCCTTTGGAGAGCAGTACTTC. It encodes CASNGAAFGEQYF.

The chain joins TRBV5-4 to TRBJ2-2; 8 bases line up with TRBD2. Germline CDR1 is SGHNT and CDR2 is YYREEE (reference sequence). The CDR3 is made up of 16 amino acids. The trim removed 3 bases at V and 2 bases at J, leaving 6 bases unmatched. CDR3 bases: TGTGCCAGCAGCTCAGGACTAGCTCGAAACACCGGGGAGCTGTTTTTT. Translating it yields CASSSGLARNTGELFF.

The chain carries TRBV7-2 and TRBJ2-3; D uncertain. CDR1 and CDR2 from the germline V gene are SGHTA and FQGNSA. CDR3 length: 14 amino acids. The germline V and J ends were trimmed by 1 base and 2 bases, with 7 bases remaining between them. In nucleotides, the CDR3 is TGTGCCAGCAGCTTAGTCCAAGCCACAGATACGCAGTATTTT. Its protein is CASSLVQATDTQYF.

A few counts support this clone. V usage is TRBV5-1 and J usage is TRBJ2-3; no definite D call. Trimming left V 0 bases short and J 1 base short, with 6 bases between. Germline V lookup: CDR1 SGHRS, CDR2 YFSETQ. The CDR3 consists of 14 residues. The CDR3 here is CASSLGRGTDTQYF. CDR3 coding DNA: TGCGCCAGCAGCTTGGGAAGGGGCACAGATACGCAGTATTTT.

The chain is built from TRBV11-2 and TRBJ1-4; the D is unclear. The germline V and J ends were trimmed by 1 base and 8 bases, with 8 bases remaining between them. This CDR3 has 13 amino acids. Germline lookup yields CDR1 SGHAT and CDR2 FQNNGV. The CDR3 sequence: CASSLAPAEKLFF. The DNA of the CDR3 is TGTGCCAGCAGCTTAGCTCCGGCCGAAAAACTGTTTTTT.